The T cell receptor (beta chain) described here comes from a study of T cell responses to AZD1222 COVID-19 vaccine. Study conclusions and caveats: As reported, nearly half of all spike-specific TCRs target variant regions that are unmutated. Spike-spanning, vaccine-associated CD4 TCRs were dominant at 160-218 and 743-854.

Trimming took 4 bases from V and 3 from J; bases not matched to a gene: 8. Germline V CDR1 and CDR2: MDHEN, SYDVKM. The CDR3 runs 15 residues. Comments on this clone: Its antigen remains unidentified.

Here immunoSEQ multiplex PCR was the method, and the copy in TCRdb shows in-frame clones only, minus some. Seen here are about 140,000 clones, roughly nine tenths observed once, and the top ten hold 3.5% to 4.5%. Sequencing used peripheral blood, obtained 28 days after the second AZD1222 dose. This chain joins TRBV28 and TRBJ2-7; TRBD1 matches at 8 bases. The source of this sequence is an adult who received the AZD1222 COVID-19 vaccine. The CDR3 protein is CASSSSGTGVYEQYF. DNA for the CDR3: TGTGCCAGCAGTTCCTCTGGGACAGGAGTCTACGAGCAGTACTTC. Drawing the rest from reference TRBV28 and TRBJ2-7, the complete variable domain is DVKVTQSSRYLVKRTGEKVFLECVQDMDHENMFWYRQDPGLGLRLIYFSYDVKMKEKGDIPEGYSVSREKKERFSLILESASTNQTSMYLCASSSSGTGVYEQYFGPGTRLTVT.